This TCR beta chain was identified during a study of cytotoxic CD8 clonotypes in ibrutinib-treated CLL. The study, taken as a whole, reports: Public clonotypes, found uncommonly, either contracted or stayed stable on treatment. Baseline levels of clonality went above those of age-matched healthy donors and moved with circulating CD8+ T-cell counts. Clonality showed a rise at ibrutinib response that reversed toward baseline at progression.

The germline V and J ends were trimmed by 4 bases and 2 bases, with 9 bases remaining between them. From germline, CDR1 is MDHEN and CDR2 SYDVKM. This CDR3 region has 15 residues. Investigators sought sequencing depths of between 1 in 200,000 and 1 in 1 million T cells. Profiled with immunoSEQ multiplex PCR; TCRdb holds only in-frame clones, not every one. The sample carries about 44,000 clones, around 68% recorded once. On this clone itself: What it recognizes is unknown.

The sequence was collected from a human donor with chronic lymphocytic leukemia. The sequenced sample was PBMCs, obtained after 12 months of ibrutinib treatment. This sequence joins TRBV28 and TRBJ1-6; no firm D call. The CDR3 nucleotides read TGTGCCAGCAGTTCCTTCGGGGCCTATAATTCACCCCTCCACTTT. Its protein is CASSSFGAYNSPLHF.